The entry below describes one T cell receptor (beta chain). The second PCR ran about 6 to 12 cycles with a sample-barcoded 5' primer and J-beta primers. Every cDNA molecule bore a tag from a template-switch adaptor containing 12 random nucleotides. TCRdb recomputed calls from the 5' RACE reads with MiXCR, one row per CDR3 protein. The sample lists some 710,000 distinct CDR3 sequences, about 24% occurring once. The data originate from a study of blood T cells in healthy people across ages. Germline CDR1 reads SEHNR; CDR2 reads FQNEAQ (reference sequence). V lost 5 bases, J lost 5 bases, and 15 bases lay in between. This CDR3 contains 14 residues. Isolation yielded PBMCs, at least 6.5 million per sample, in every case.

The receptor's source is a man between 70 and 80 years old in good health. Input material: blood. The chain couples TRBV7-9 to TRBJ2-5, with TRBD1 as a possible D gene (6 bases). CDR3 residues: CASSAPGQLETQYF. CDR3 DNA: TGTGCCAGCAGCGCACCGGGACAACTGGAGACCCAGTACTTC.